This entry is about one T cell receptor beta chain. The study ran the assay at deep level. Evenly divided among several immunoSEQ plates was the genomic DNA of each subset. The protocol was immunoSEQ multiplex PCR, while the TCRdb copy is restricted to in-frame clones and leaves out a portion. The data show millions of clones, 90% to 95% seen once. Naive CD8 cells lacked CD45RO, underwent positive selection for CCR7 and left out terminally differentiated effector memory CD45RA+ cells. The data were taken from a study of shared clonotypes between healthy human individuals. Germline values: CDR1 LNHNV, CDR2 YYDKDF (reference sequence). This CDR3 has 14 residues.

The TCR sequence derives from a young man in good health. Some clones in this sample may be carry-over from other donors' samples. The sample taken for sequencing was naive CD8+ T cells from PBMCs. The chain has TRBV15 and TRBJ2-5; TRBD2 might be the D (5 bases). The J call may be mistaken, given a closer DNA end match to TRBJ2-7. The CDR3: CATSRGRGDYEQYF. CDR3 bases: TGTGCCACCAGCAGAGGACGGGGAGACTACGAGCAGTACTTC.